A single TCR beta chain is shown here with its context. What this receptor recognizes is not known. It has no much larger one-base neighbor in the sample; base qualities were not kept. The entry originates in a study of blood T cell repertoires in COVID-19 (dated by TCRdb to 2018 to 2020). For context, the study as a whole: Samples from collaborators originated in the United States, Italy and Spain and spanned both the acute and convalescent phases of COVID-19. The prospective study material was composed of cDNA or gDNA derived from T cells, B-cell-depleted T cells, or PBMCs. Subjects who had been exposed to COVID-19, were actively infected with it, or had recovered from it provided the deeply sampled blood TCRbeta repertoires that made up the dataset. A freely available public database, intended as a resource for researchers studying the immune response to SARS-CoV-2, is where the repertoires were released. The samples were drawn from the first 160 participants of the ongoing ImmuneRACE study and from some 1,300 subjects provided by 6 global collaborators. Nearly every sample came with metadata listing a de-identified subject ID, COVID-19 status, age in years and sex. Where available, HLA class I and class II types were taken from metadata supplied by the sample provider and were not determined by assay-based typing. The study at large found these results: How much clinical and demographic metadata was included differed by source and by participant, and the metadata was provided uncurated.

The CDR3 numbers 15 residues from cysteine through phenylalanine. Only the CDR3 part of the read is kept: 45 bases, read in frame from the first base. Clipping removes 6 bases from V and 0 bases from J, with 6 as the unmatched junction base count. The germline V gene (reference sequence) specifies LNHNV as CDR1 and YYDKDF as CDR2. Collaborating institutions collected whole blood in K2EDTA tubes following their own protocols. For TCRbeta analysis, collaborators shipped samples in one of three forms: frozen whole blood, isolated PBMCs, or DNA extracted from either of those sample types. TCRbeta CDR3 regions were amplified from genomic DNA by means of the immunoSEQ Assay, a bias-controlled multiplex PCR. Turning to the authors' computational methods: The number of nucleated cells in each sample was estimated by amplification of reference gene primers within the assay. To quantify the absolute abundance of each unique TCRbeta CDR3 rearrangement, sequence reads were collapsed and filtered. For each sample, productive Simpson clonality was calculated as the square root of Simpson's diversity index across productive rearrangements. TCRdb took over this immuneACCESS table, retaining in-frame rearrangements with V and J assigned. Such tables are incomplete; in checked studies, under half of the missing clones stem from an unresolved V gene, and the remainder is unexplained. That table supplies the V and J calls and clone size; D and trimming were determined from the DNA. The sample table records tens of thousands of clones; around nine tenths of these occur just once. The ten most abundant clones make up about 14% of the sample.

This sequence originates from a man between 60 and 75 years old with active COVID-19. The chain joins TRBV15 to TRBJ2-3, with 7 central nucleotides matching TRBD1. The sequencing sample was made of peripheral blood. The CDR3 loop reads CATRLDRSSTDTQYF. The sequence in DNA is TGTGCCACCAGGTTGGACAGGTCTAGCACAGATACGCAGTATTTT.